The 20 T cell receptor beta chains given below trace back to one sample, sequenced in a study of OX40 agonist ivuxolimab in advanced cancers. Profiling relied on immunoSEQ multiplex PCR, and the TCRdb table lists in-frame clones only, not all of them. The repertoire holds more than 45,000 clones, with 84% as singletons. The input for sequencing was CD4+ or CD8+ T cells sorted from blood, taken in a trial of the OX40 agonist ivuxolimab. These receptors originate from an adult with an advanced solid tumor such as melanoma, head and neck, liver or kidney cancer.

This chain joins TRBV6-5 and TRBJ2-5, with TRBD1 as a possible D gene (5 bases). The CDR3 runs 14 residues. Germline loops: CDR1 MNHEY, CDR2 SVGAGI. V was trimmed by 6 bases and J by 11 bases, leaving 22 bases between them. CDR3 protein: CASSSEWAGLEQYF. In nucleotides, the CDR3 is TGTGCCAGCAGCTCTGAGTGGGCAGGGCTGGAGCAGTACTTC.

The chain couples TRBV7-8 to TRBJ2-7; 8 nucleotides line up with TRBD1. Per germline, CDR1 SGHVS and CDR2 FQNEAQ. The CDR3 loop spans 14 amino acids. V was clipped by 5 bases and J by 1 base; unmatched bases: 4. This CDR3 is CASSEDRVSYEQYF. The CDR3 nucleotides read TGTGCCAGCAGCGAGGACAGGGTTTCCTACGAGCAGTACTTC. Full variable domain (rest looked up from reference TRBV7-8 and TRBJ2-7): GAGVSQSPRYKVAKRGQDVALRCDPISGHVSLFWYQQALGQGPEFLTYFQNEAQLDKSGLPSDRFFAERPEGSVSTLKIQRTQQEDSAVYLCASSEDRVSYEQYFGPGTRLTVT.

J is TRBJ1-5 and V is TRBV6-1; no firm D call. Trimming pared 3 bases from V and 4 bases from J, leaving 4 bases between. The CDR3 consists of 12 residues. Germline V CDR1 and CDR2: MNHNS, SASEGT. CDR3 DNA: TGTGCCAGCAGTGATGGTAATCAGCCCCAGCATTTT. This gives the protein CASSDGNQPQHF.

V and J are TRBV6-1 and TRBJ2-6, with D unclear. CDR1 is MNHNS, CDR2 SASEGT, per germline. Between the trimmed V and J ends, which lost 6 bases and 2 bases, there was a span of 8 bases. This CDR3 has 14 amino acids. The CDR3 region is CASRTSAGANVLTF. The CDR3 DNA reads TGTGCCAGCAGGACTTCAGCTGGGGCCAACGTCCTGACTTTC.

This rearrangement joins TRBV10-2 to TRBJ2-2; the D gene could be TRBD1 or TRBD2 (5 bases each). Germline V lookup: CDR1 WSHSY, CDR2 SAAADI. This CDR3 has 19 residues. V shed 7 bases and J shed 0 bases, with 24 bases lying between them. The CDR3 bases are TGCGCCAGCACTCCCCAGCTATACGGGGCGTTCGCGAACACCGGGGAGCTGTTTTTT. This encodes CASTPQLYGAFANTGELFF.

The chain combines TRBV28 with TRBJ2-7; a possible D gene is TRBD2 (5 bases). This CDR3 is built from 13 residues. V dropped 10 bases and J dropped 5 bases, with 18 bases sitting between them. Germline V CDR1 and CDR2: MDHEN, SYDVKM. The CDR3 DNA is TGTGCCACCACTTGGCTAGCTAAGGACGAGCAGTACTTC. Amino acids: CATTWLAKDEQYF.

CDR3 sequence: CASRTRGLSTDTQYF. The CDR3 DNA reads as TGTGCCAGTAGGACCAGGGGGTTAAGCACAGATACGCAGTATTTT. The chain uses TRBV19 and TRBJ2-3; 7 nucleotides line up with TRBD1. The CDR3 length is 15 residues. The ends lost 6 bases at V and 0 bases at J; junction bases unmatched: 6. The germline V gene has CDR1 LNHDA and CDR2 SQIVND (reference sequence).

This chain uses TRBV6-1 with TRBJ1-2, with a tentative D call TRBD1 (5 bases). Trimming stripped 3 bases from V and 8 bases from J, with 19 bases between. Per the germline V gene, CDR1 is MNHNS and CDR2 is SASEGT. The CDR3 consists of 15 residues. The CDR3 reads CASSDGGDGLGGYTF. CDR3 DNA: TGTGCCAGCAGTGACGGTGGGGACGGCTTGGGAGGCTACACCTTC.

This clone turned up a few times. The chain uses TRBV4-1 and TRBJ1-5, with D hard to call. Trimming took 0 bases from V and 5 from J, leaving 11 bases between them. Per germline, CDR1 MGHRA and CDR2 YSYEKL. This CDR3 is 15 amino acids long. The CDR3 here is CASSQEAPPHQPQHF. The CDR3 region has the DNA TGCGCCAGCAGCCAAGAAGCTCCGCCCCATCAGCCCCAGCATTTT.

The rearrangement links TRBV2 to TRBJ1-1; no reliable D call. V shed 6 bases and J shed 1 base, with 9 bases lying between them. The CDR3 totals 13 residues. Germline V gene data show CDR1 as SNHLY and CDR2 as FYNNEI. The CDR3 protein is CASRRAPNTEAFF. The CDR3 region has the DNA TGTGCCAGCAGGAGGGCTCCGAACACTGAAGCTTTCTTT.

The chain has TRBV2 and TRBJ1-5; 9 nucleotides line up with TRBD1. This CDR3 has 15 amino acids. Trimming at V came to 1 base and at J to 4 bases, leaving 2 bases not matched to a gene. Germline CDR1 reads SNHLY; CDR2 reads FYNNEI. The CDR3 loop reads CASSEETGGNQPQHF. CDR3 coding DNA: TGTGCCAGCAGTGAAGAGACAGGGGGGAATCAGCCCCAGCATTTT.

This sequence joins TRBV4-1 and TRBJ1-5, with D possibly TRBD1 on 6 matching bases. Trimming cost V 1 base and J 8 bases, with 18 bases left between them. CDR1 is MGHRA, CDR2 YSYEKL, per germline. This CDR3 is built from 16 residues. The CDR3: CASSQGVGGSRKPQHF. The CDR3 DNA is TGCGCCAGCAGCCAAGGGGTAGGGGGGTCGAGGAAGCCCCAGCATTTT.

V and J are TRBV2 and TRBJ2-7; D perhaps matches TRBD2 (6 bases). The germline V gene encodes CDR1 SNHLY and CDR2 FYNNEI. The ends were cut back, 5 bases at V and 2 bases at J, with 10 bases in the middle. The CDR3 is made up of 13 amino acids. As DNA, the CDR3 is TGTGCCAGCAGTTCCCCTAGCGCCTACGAGCAGTACTTC. It translates to CASSSPSAYEQYF. Looking up the rest from reference TRBV2 and TRBJ2-7 gives the full variable domain: EPEVTQTPSHQVTQMGQEVILRCVPISNHLYFYWYRQILGQKVEFLVSFYNNEISEKSEIFDDQFSVERPDGSNFTLKIRSTKLEDSAMYFCASSSPSAYEQYFGPGTRLTVT.

In this sample, this clone turned up once. The genes are TRBV7-3 and TRBJ2-1; the D gene is possibly TRBD2 (6 bases). Germline V gene sequence: CDR1 SGHTA, CDR2 FQGTGA. The CDR3 covers 14 residues. Between the trimmed V and J ends, which lost 5 bases and 3 bases, there was a span of 11 bases. The CDR3 protein is CASSPKGLYNEQFF. CDR3 coding DNA: TGTGCCAGCAGCCCGAAGGGACTCTACAATGAGCAGTTCTTC.

The chain couples TRBV7-6 to TRBJ2-2; 10 bases are shared with TRBD2. There are 17 residues in the CDR3. Germline V gene lookup returns CDR1 SGHVS and CDR2 FNYEAQ. V was clipped by 4 bases and J by 5 bases; unmatched bases: 10. As DNA, the CDR3 is TGTGCCAGCAGCTCGGAACCGGGACTAGCGCTGACCGGGGAGCTGTTTTTT. Its protein product is CASSSEPGLALTGELFF.

The chain has TRBV7-2 and TRBJ2-7; perhaps D is TRBD1 or TRBD2 (6 bases each). This CDR3 spans 16 amino acids. Trimming removed 5 bases from V and 2 bases from J, with 19 bases in between. Per germline, CDR1 SGHTA and CDR2 FQGNSA. The CDR3 reads CASSTYTGRPPYEQYF. The DNA for the CDR3 is TGTGCCAGCAGCACCTACACAGGGAGGCCACCCTACGAGCAGTACTTC.

This chain links TRBV19 with TRBJ2-3; 8 nucleotides agree with TRBD1. The V gene's germline CDR1 is LNHDA and CDR2 SQIVND (reference sequence). CDR3 length: 15 amino acids. J lost 6 bases, V lost 7 bases, and 12 bases had no gene match. CDR3 loop: CASKRGAGGSDTQYF. The CDR3, as DNA: TGTGCCAGTAAAAGGGGGGCAGGGGGCTCGGATACGCAGTATTTT.

The chain joins TRBV30 to TRBJ2-7; TRBD2 matches at 7 bases. Trimming took 8 bases from V and 4 from J; bases not matched to a gene: 14. This CDR3 has 14 amino acids. Per germline, CDR1 GTSNPN and CDR2 SVGIG (reference sequence). CDR3 amino acids: CAGKRGQGPYEQYF. CDR3 in DNA: TGTGCCGGGAAGCGGGGCCAGGGCCCTTACGAGCAGTACTTC.

This clone was seen a single time. V usage is TRBV9 and J usage is TRBJ2-5, with D possibly being TRBD1 (6 bases). Germline CDR1 is SGDLS and CDR2 is YYNGEE. V lost 3 bases, J lost 7 bases, and 13 bases lay in between. The CDR3 contains 13 residues. CDR3 amino acids: CASSADRVGTQYF. For the CDR3, the DNA is TGTGCCAGCAGCGCGGACAGAGTGGGGACCCAGTACTTC.

A remark on this clone: Germline and junction disagree at one end, which may indicate a read error. This chain links TRBV11-2 with TRBJ2-5; tentatively, D is TRBD1 (5 bases). Germline lookup yields CDR1 SGHAT and CDR2 FQNNGV. This CDR3 is 13 amino acids long. DNA of the CDR3: TGTGCCAGCAGCATAGACAGACAAGAGACCCAGTACTTC. Amino acid sequence: CASSIDRQETQYF. Based on the CDR3 plus reference TRBV11-2 and TRBJ2-5, the full variable domain is EAGVAQSPRYKIIEKRQSVAFWCNPISGHATLYWYQQILGQGPKLLIQFQNNGVVDDSQLPKDRFSAERLKGVDSTLKIQPAKLEDSAVYLCASSIDRQETQYFGPGTRLLVL.